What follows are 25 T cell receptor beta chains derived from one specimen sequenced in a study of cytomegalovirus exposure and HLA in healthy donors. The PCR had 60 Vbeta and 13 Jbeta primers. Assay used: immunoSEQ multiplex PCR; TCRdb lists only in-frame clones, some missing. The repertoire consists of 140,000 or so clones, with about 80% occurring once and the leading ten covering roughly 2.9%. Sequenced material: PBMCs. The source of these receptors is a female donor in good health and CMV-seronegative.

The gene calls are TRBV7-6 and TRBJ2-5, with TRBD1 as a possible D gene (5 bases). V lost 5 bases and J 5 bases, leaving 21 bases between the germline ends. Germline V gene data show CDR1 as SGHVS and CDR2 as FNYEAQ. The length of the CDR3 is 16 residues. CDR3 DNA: TGTGCCAGCAGCCGCCGACCTGCCCAGGGCGCGGAGACCCAGTACTTC. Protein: CASSRRPAQGAETQYF.

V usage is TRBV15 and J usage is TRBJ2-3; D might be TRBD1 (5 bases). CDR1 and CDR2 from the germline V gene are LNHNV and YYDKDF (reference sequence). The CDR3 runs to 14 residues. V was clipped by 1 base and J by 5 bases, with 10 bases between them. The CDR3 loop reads CATSRVAGIDTQYF. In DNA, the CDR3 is TGTGCCACCAGCAGAGTGGCAGGGATAGATACGCAGTATTTT.

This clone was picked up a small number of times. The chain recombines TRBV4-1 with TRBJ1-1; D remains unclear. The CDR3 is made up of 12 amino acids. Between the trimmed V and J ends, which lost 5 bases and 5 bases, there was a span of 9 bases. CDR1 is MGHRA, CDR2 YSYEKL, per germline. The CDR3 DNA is TGCGCCAGCAGCAGGACTGCGACTGAAGCTTTCTTT. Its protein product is CASSRTATEAFF.

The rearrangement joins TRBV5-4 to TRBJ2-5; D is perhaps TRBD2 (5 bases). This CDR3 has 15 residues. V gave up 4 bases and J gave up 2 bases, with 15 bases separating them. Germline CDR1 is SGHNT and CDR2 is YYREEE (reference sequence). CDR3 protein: CASSPAGRGQETQYF. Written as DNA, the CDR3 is TGTGCCAGCAGCCCGGCGGGCAGAGGGCAAGAGACCCAGTACTTC.

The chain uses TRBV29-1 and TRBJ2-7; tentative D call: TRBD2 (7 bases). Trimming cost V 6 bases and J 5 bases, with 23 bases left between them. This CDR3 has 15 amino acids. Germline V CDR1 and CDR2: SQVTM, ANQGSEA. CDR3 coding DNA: TGCAGCGTCACCTTATCTTGGGGGGCGGGGGACGAGCAGTACTTC. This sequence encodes CSVTLSWGAGDEQYF.

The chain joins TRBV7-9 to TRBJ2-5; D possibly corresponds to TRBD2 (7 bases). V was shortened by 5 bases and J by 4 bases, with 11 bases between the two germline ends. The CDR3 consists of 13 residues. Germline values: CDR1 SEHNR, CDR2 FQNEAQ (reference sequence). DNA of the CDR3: TGTGCCAGCAGCCTTAGGGGGGGAGAGACCCAGTACTTC. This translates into CASSLRGGETQYF.

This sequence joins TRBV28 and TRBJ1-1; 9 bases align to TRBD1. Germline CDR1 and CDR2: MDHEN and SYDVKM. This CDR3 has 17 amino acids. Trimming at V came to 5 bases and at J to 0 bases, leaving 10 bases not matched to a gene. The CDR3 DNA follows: TGTGCCAGCAGTCAGACAGGGGGGAAACCTATGAACACTGAAGCTTTCTTT. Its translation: CASSQTGGKPMNTEAFF.

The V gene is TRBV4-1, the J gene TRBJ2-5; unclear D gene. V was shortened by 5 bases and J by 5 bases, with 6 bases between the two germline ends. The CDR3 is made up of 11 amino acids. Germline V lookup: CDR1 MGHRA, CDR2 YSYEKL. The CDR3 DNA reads TGCGCCAGCAGCTCCCGGGAGACCCAGTACTTC. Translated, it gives CASSSRETQYF.

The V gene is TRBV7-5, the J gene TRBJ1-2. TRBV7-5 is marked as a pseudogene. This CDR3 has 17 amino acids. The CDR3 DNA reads TGTGCCAGAAGCTATTCGATAGCGGGGGGCCTTAGGAATGGCTACACCTTC. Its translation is CARSYSIAGGLRNGYTF.

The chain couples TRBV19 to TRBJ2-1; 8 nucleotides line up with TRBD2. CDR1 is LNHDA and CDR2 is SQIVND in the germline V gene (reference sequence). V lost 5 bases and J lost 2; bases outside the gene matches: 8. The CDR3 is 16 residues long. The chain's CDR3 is CASSLRLARTYNEQFF. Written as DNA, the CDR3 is TGTGCCAGTAGTCTTCGACTAGCGCGGACCTACAATGAGCAGTTCTTC.

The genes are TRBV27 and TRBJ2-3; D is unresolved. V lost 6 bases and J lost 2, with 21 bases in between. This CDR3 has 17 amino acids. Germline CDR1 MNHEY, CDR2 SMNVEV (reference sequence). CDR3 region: CASSPPRLDQHTDTQYF. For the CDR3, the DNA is TGTGCCAGCAGCCCTCCCCGGCTAGACCAGCACACAGATACGCAGTATTTT.

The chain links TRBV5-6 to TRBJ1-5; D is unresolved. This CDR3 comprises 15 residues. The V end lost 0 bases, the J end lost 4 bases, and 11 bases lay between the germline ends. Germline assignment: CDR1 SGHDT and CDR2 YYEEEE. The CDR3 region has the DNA TGTGCCAGCAGCTTGGGTTTTGAGGAAAATCAGCCCCAGCATTTT. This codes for CASSLGFEENQPQHF.

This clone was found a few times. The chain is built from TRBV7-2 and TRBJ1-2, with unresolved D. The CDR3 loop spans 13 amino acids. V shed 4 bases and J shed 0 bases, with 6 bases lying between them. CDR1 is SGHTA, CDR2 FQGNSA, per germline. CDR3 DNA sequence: TGTGCCAGCAGCTCCCGGGCTAACTATGGCTACACCTTC. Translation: CASSSRANYGYTF.

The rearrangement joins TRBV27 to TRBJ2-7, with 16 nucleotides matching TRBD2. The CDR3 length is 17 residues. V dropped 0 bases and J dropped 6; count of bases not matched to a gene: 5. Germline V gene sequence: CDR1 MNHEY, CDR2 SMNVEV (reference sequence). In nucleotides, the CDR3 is TGTGCCAGCAGTTTATCGAGGGGACTAGCGGGAGGGACCGAGCAGTACTTC. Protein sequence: CASSLSRGLAGGTEQYF.

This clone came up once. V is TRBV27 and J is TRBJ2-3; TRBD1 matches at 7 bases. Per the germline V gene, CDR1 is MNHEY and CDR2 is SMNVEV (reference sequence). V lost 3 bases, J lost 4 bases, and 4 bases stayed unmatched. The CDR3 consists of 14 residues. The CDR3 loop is CASSFRGLADTQYF. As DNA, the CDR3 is TGTGCCAGCAGTTTTAGGGGGCTGGCAGATACGCAGTATTTT.

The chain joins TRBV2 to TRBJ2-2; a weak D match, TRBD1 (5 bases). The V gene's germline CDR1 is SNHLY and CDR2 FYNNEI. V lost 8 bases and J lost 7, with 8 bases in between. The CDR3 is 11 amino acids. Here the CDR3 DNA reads TGTGCCAGCTGGGGCGGCGGGGAGCTGTTTTTT. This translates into CASWGGGELFF.

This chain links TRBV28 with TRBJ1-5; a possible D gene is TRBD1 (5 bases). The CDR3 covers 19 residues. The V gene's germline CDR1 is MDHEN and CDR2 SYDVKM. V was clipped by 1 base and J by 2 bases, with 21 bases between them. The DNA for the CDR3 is TGTGCCAGCAGTTTATTGGCGCTGAAATCGACAGTCGGCAATCAGCCCCAGCATTTT. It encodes CASSLLALKSTVGNQPQHF. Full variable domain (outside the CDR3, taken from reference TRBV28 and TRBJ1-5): DVKVTQSSRYLVKRTGEKVFLECVQDMDHENMFWYRQDPGLGLRLIYFSYDVKMKEKGDIPEGYSVSREKKERFSLILESASTNQTSMYLCASSLLALKSTVGNQPQHFGDGTRLSIL.

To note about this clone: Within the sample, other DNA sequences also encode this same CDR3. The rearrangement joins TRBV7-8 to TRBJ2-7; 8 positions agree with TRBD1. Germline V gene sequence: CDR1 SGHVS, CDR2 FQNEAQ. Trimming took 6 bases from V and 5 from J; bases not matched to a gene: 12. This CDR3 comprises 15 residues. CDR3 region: CASSLRTDRADEQYF. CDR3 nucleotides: TGTGCCAGCAGTCTACGCACGGACAGGGCGGACGAGCAGTACTTC.

The CDR3 DNA sequence: TGTGCCAGCCGGACAGGGCCCAATCAGCCCCAGCATTTT. Translation: CASRTGPNQPQHF. This chain links TRBV6-5 with TRBJ1-5, with 8 bases identical to TRBD1. Trimming removed 8 bases from V and 3 bases from J; junction bases left unmatched: 3. The germline gives CDR1 MNHEY, CDR2 SVGAGI. The CDR3 runs 13 residues.

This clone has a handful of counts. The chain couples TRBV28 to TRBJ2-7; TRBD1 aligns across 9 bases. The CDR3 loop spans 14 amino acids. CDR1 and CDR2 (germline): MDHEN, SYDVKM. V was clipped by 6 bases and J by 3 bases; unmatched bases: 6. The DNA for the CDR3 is TGTGCCAGCAGCCGGGACAGGGATATCTACGAGCAGTACTTC. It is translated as CASSRDRDIYEQYF.

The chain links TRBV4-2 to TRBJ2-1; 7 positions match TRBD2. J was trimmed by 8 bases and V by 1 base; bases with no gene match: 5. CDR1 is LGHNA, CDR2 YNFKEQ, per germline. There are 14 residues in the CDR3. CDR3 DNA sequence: TGTGCCAGCAGCCAAGGGGAGGGGCTTTATGAGCAGTTCTTC. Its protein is CASSQGEGLYEQFF.

DNA for the CDR3: TGCGCCAGCAGCAAGGACAGCCCCTATAATTCACCCCTCCACTTT. As protein: CASSKDSPYNSPLHF. The chain has TRBV5-1 and TRBJ1-6; D perhaps matches TRBD1 (6 bases). Germline CDR1 SGHRS, CDR2 YFSETQ. CDR3 length: 15 residues. The V gene lost 4 bases and the J gene lost 2 bases, with 10 bases spanning the gap.

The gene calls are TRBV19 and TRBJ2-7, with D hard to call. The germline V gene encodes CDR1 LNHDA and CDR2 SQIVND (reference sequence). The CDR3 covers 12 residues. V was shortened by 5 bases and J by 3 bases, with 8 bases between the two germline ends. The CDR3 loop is CASSDTNYEQYF. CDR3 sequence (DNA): TGTGCCAGTAGTGACACGAACTACGAGCAGTACTTC.

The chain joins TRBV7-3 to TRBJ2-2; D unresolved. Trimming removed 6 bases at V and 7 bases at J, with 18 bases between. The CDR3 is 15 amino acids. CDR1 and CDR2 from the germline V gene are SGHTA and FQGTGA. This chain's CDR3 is CASSQNPILSGELFF. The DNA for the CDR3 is TGTGCCAGCAGTCAAAACCCAATTTTGAGCGGGGAGCTGTTTTTT.

DNA for the CDR3: TGTGCCAGCAGTCAGATTGGTTCCCCCTACGAGCAGTACTTC. This gives the protein CASSQIGSPYEQYF. The chain employs TRBV9 and TRBJ2-7; D is unclear. The V gene lost 5 bases and the J gene lost 2 bases, with 14 bases spanning the gap. The CDR3 is 14 amino acids. Germline-derived CDR1 and CDR2 are SGDLS and YYNGEE.